These 14 T cell receptor beta chains originate from one sample sequenced in a study of blood T cell repertoires in COVID-19. Libraries were prepared by immunoSEQ multiplex PCR; TCRdb keeps only in-frame clonotypes and omits some of them. The sample yields hundreds of thousands of clones, approximately 92% seen once. The sequenced sample was PBMCs or T cells enriched from blood (not recorded which). These receptors were collected from a woman in her late teens or twenties who had recovered from COVID-19.

The CDR3 nucleotides read TGTGCCAGCTATAACAGGGGAAACACTGAAGCTTTCTTT. Translating gives CASYNRGNTEAFF. The chain is built from TRBV2 and TRBJ1-1; 7 nucleotides line up with TRBD1. Germline CDR1 is SNHLY and CDR2 is FYNNEI. V lost 8 bases, J lost 2 bases, and 5 bases stayed unmatched. The CDR3 loop spans 13 amino acids.

The chain has TRBV7-9 and TRBJ2-1; a possible D gene is TRBD1 (6 bases). Trimming cost V 7 bases and J 8 bases, with 21 bases left between them. Looked up from germline, CDR1 is SEHNR and CDR2 is FQNEAQ (reference sequence). The CDR3 covers 15 residues. The CDR3 nucleotides are TGTGCCAGCACCCTTAGGAGGCATGAGGGGGATGAGCAGTTCTTC. It encodes CASTLRRHEGDEQFF.

The chain has TRBV5-1 and TRBJ2-1; a possible D gene is TRBD2 (5 bases). The CDR3 is 14 amino acids. Per germline, CDR1 SGHRS and CDR2 YFSETQ. V lost 2 bases to trimming and J lost 1 base, with 7 bases between them. The DNA of the CDR3 is TGCGCCAGCAGCTTCGGGGTTTCCTACAATGAGCAGTTCTTC. Translated, it gives CASSFGVSYNEQFF.

This clone was seen more than once but under ten times. The chain has TRBV3-1 (or the pseudogene TRBV3-2) and TRBJ2-7; TRBD1 matches 7 bases. Germline loops: CDR1 LGHDT, CDR2 YNNKEL (reference sequence). The CDR3 extends over 15 amino acids. V shed 2 bases, J shed 0 bases, and the junction held 4 bases outside the gene matches. The DNA for the CDR3 is TGTGCCAGCAGCCAATGGGACAGCCACTCCTACGAGCAGTACTTC. Protein sequence: CASSQWDSHSYEQYF.

The chain couples TRBV6-5 to TRBJ1-2, with D tentatively TRBD1 (5 bases). With 5 bases removed from V and 7 bases from J, the gap between germline ends came to 14 bases. Germline V CDR1 and CDR2: MNHEY, SVGAGI. This CDR3 comprises 13 residues. CDR3 DNA: TGTGCCAGCAGTCGCCAGGGTATGGGTGGCTACACCTTC. Translation gives CASSRQGMGGYTF.

The V call is TRBV2, the J call TRBJ1-6, with a possible D match to TRBD1 (6 bases). With 11 bases removed from V and 1 base from J, the gap between germline ends came to 9 bases. Germline lookup yields CDR1 SNHLY and CDR2 FYNNEI. This CDR3 contains 13 residues. In DNA form, the CDR3 reads TGTGCCGCGGGGGCGTCCTATAATTCACCCCTCCACTTT. Translated, it gives CAAGASYNSPLHF.

The chain combines TRBV6-5 with TRBJ2-2, with a weak D call TRBD2 (5 bases). From germline, CDR1 is MNHEY and CDR2 SVGAGI. V was pared by 6 bases and J by 6 bases, with 11 bases between. The CDR3 runs 13 residues. In nucleotides, the CDR3 is TGTGCCAGCAGCCCCCAGGAGGCCGGGGAGCTGTTTTTT. It translates to CASSPQEAGELFF.

The table lists this clone with a count of one. The chain recombines TRBV5-1 with TRBJ1-2; 8 bases agree with TRBD1. Germline-derived CDR1 and CDR2 are SGHRS and YFSETQ. Losses at the gene ends were 0 bases for V and 7 bases for J; bases not matched to a gene: 17. The CDR3 is made up of 18 amino acids. The DNA for the CDR3 is TGCGCCAGCAGCTTGGGGTTTACAGGGGGAACACGTGCAGGTGGCTACACCTTC. Translation gives CASSLGFTGGTRAGGYTF. The entire variable domain, with the rest obtained from reference TRBV5-1 and TRBJ1-2, is as follows: KAGVTQTPRYLIKTRGQQVTLSCSPISGHRSVSWYQQTPGQGLQFLFEYFSETQRNKGNFPGRFSGRQFSNSRSEMNVSTLELGDSALYLCASSLGFTGGTRAGGYTFGSGTRLTVV.

V is TRBV19 and J is TRBJ1-5; the D gene is possibly TRBD1 (6 bases). The germline V and J ends were trimmed by 6 bases and 5 bases, with 11 bases remaining between them. The CDR3 runs 13 residues. The germline CDR1 and CDR2 sequences are LNHDA and SQIVND (reference sequence). CDR3 DNA: TGTGCCAGTAGGCAGGGGACCGATCAGCCCCAGCATTTT. Amino acid sequence: CASRQGTDQPQHF.

The chain recombines TRBV14 with TRBJ1-6, with 9 bases matching TRBD1. CDR1 and CDR2 from the germline V gene are SGHDN and FVKESK. The V gene end was trimmed by 1 base and the J gene end by 10 bases; junction bases not matched to a gene: 5. The CDR3 consists of 15 residues. The CDR3 DNA is TGTGCCAGCAGCCAAGTTGGGACAGGGCCCTCACCCCTCCACTTT. This gives the protein CASSQVGTGPSPLHF.

The rearrangement joins TRBV3-1 (or the pseudogene TRBV3-2) to TRBJ1-1; D is undetermined. Germline loops: CDR1 LGHDT, CDR2 YNNKEL (reference sequence). CDR3 length: 11 residues. Trimming took 3 bases from V and 10 from J, leaving 9 bases between them. The CDR3 is CASSHRGRAFF. DNA for the CDR3: TGTGCCAGCAGCCATAGAGGGAGAGCTTTCTTT.

This clone was observed a single time. This rearrangement joins TRBV27 to TRBJ2-3; D uncertain. Trimming stripped 0 bases from V and 6 bases from J, with 10 bases between. The germline CDR1 and CDR2 sequences are MNHEY and SMNVEV (reference sequence). The CDR3 is 14 amino acids. Here the CDR3 DNA reads TGTGCCAGCAGTTTATCGGGCGCCCCCGATACGCAGTATTTT. Amino acids: CASSLSGAPDTQYF.

The rearrangement uses TRBV29-1 and TRBJ1-1; a possible D gene is TRBD1 (6 bases). Germline CDR1 is SQVTM and CDR2 is ANQGSEA. The length of the CDR3 is 14 residues. Between the trimmed V and J ends, which lost 5 bases and 3 bases, there was a span of 16 bases. CDR3 sequence (DNA): TGCAGCGTTTCAGGGACAATCCTTCACACTGAAGCTTTCTTT. Residues: CSVSGTILHTEAFF.

The J gene is TRBJ1-1, the V gene TRBV18; D is uncertain. The CDR3 runs 15 residues. The germline CDR1 and CDR2 sequences are KGHSH and LQKENI. V lost 3 bases, J lost 2 bases, and 13 bases lay in between. CDR3 bases: TGTGCCAGCTCACCCGCGACCGGGTCAAACACTGAAGCTTTCTTT. The encoded protein is CASSPATGSNTEAFF.